Presented here are 7 T cell receptor beta chains from one specimen sequenced in a study of blood T cell repertoires in COVID-19. Data came from immunoSEQ multiplex PCR; TCRdb stores just in-frame clones and leaves some out. The sample has 250,000 to 300,000 clones, 87% seen once. The sequenced material came from peripheral blood. These receptors were taken from a woman in her fifties or sixties who had recovered from COVID-19.

The chain combines TRBV20-1 with TRBJ2-7; D is ambiguous. Germline V CDR1 and CDR2: DFQATT, SNEGSKA (reference sequence). Trimming removed 6 bases from V and 6 bases from J, with 15 bases in between. The CDR3 is 12 amino acids. The CDR3 spells CSASSNSGEQYF. Written as DNA, the CDR3 is TGCAGTGCAAGTAGCAATTCGGGCGAGCAGTACTTC.

This chain uses TRBV6-5 with TRBJ2-7; 10 bases match TRBD2. V shed 6 bases, J shed 11 bases, and the junction held 13 bases outside the gene matches. The CDR3 extends over 14 amino acids. Germline-derived CDR1 and CDR2 are MNHEY and SVGAGI. The CDR3 reads CASSDRIAGGPEYF. The DNA of the CDR3 is TGTGCCAGCAGCGATCGGATAGCGGGAGGCCCGGAGTACTTC.

The V and J genes are TRBV1 and TRBJ2-3; no DNA check was done on the table's D call, TRBD2. TRBV1 is marked as a pseudogene. This CDR3 contains 15 residues. In DNA, the CDR3 is TGCACCAGCAGGCGCCTAGCGGGAGGACCTGATACGCAGTATTTT. This sequence encodes CTSRRLAGGPDTQYF.

The chain has TRBV5-8 and TRBJ2-7; 11 nucleotides agree with TRBD1. Germline-derived CDR1 and CDR2 are SGHTS and YDEGEE. V dropped 7 bases and J dropped 4; count of bases not matched to a gene: 7. The CDR3 totals 14 residues. The CDR3 spells CASFEGQGVYEQYF. In nucleotides, the CDR3 is TGTGCCAGCTTTGAGGGACAGGGGGTTTACGAGCAGTACTTC.

The CDR3 loop is CASSILAGADTQYF. The CDR3 bases are TGTGCCAGCAGCATTCTAGCGGGTGCAGATACGCAGTATTTT. The chain employs TRBV7-2 and TRBJ2-3; 8 positions agree with TRBD2. Looked up from germline, CDR1 is SGHTA and CDR2 is FQGNSA. The trim removed 5 bases at V and 4 bases at J, leaving 5 bases unmatched. The CDR3 runs to 14 residues.

The J gene is TRBJ2-1, the V gene TRBV28; the match to TRBD2 covers 7 bases. Germline CDR1 MDHEN, CDR2 SYDVKM. Germline trimming cut 1 base from V and 2 bases from J; bases unmatched to any gene: 8. The CDR3 sequence is 17 residues long. This CDR3 is CASSLLALLAPYNEQFF. The CDR3 bases are TGTGCCAGCAGTTTATTAGCGTTACTAGCGCCCTACAATGAGCAGTTCTTC.

This clone was observed a handful of times. This CDR3 fails to terminate in the conserved phenylalanine or tryptophan, so it likely reflects a read error. No DNA is shown, since the ends of the CDR3 on it are uncertain; the CDR3 is the one TCRdb lists. The chain has TRBV2 and TRBJ2-7; the table's D call TRBD2 went unverified against the DNA. CDR1 and CDR2 from the germline V gene are SNHLY and FYNNEI. A total of 9 residues make up the CDR3, ends included. This chain's CDR3 is CASEKGGFI.